This passage covers 21 T cell receptor beta chains from one sample sequenced in a study of siplizumab effects on memory and regulatory T cells. Produced via immunoSEQ multiplex PCR; TCRdb's table is partial and in-frame only. The repertoire holds about 87,000 clones, with 85% to 90% as singletons. The sequenced material came from CD4+ T cells sorted from blood. Every receptor here comes from a human donor in good health.

This chain links TRBV5-1 with TRBJ2-7, with TRBD2 matching 7 bases. Germline-derived CDR1 and CDR2 are SGHRS and YFSETQ. Trimming removed 4 bases from V and 3 bases from J; junction bases left unmatched: 10. The CDR3 length is 15 residues. CDR3 coding DNA: TGCGCCAGCAGCCCCCAGGGTTCTAGCGGCTACGAGCAGTACTTC. This translates into CASSPQGSSGYEQYF. Using reference TRBV5-1 and TRBJ2-7 for the parts outside the CDR3, the full variable domain is KAGVTQTPRYLIKTRGQQVTLSCSPISGHRSVSWYQQTPGQGLQFLFEYFSETQRNKGNFPGRFSGRQFSNSRSEMNVSTLELGDSALYLCASSPQGSSGYEQYFGPGTRLTVT.

The chain recombines TRBV2 with TRBJ2-1; 9 nucleotides match TRBD2. CDR3 length: 16 residues. The V and J ends lost 9 bases and 2 bases, in that order; junction bases with no gene match: 11. CDR1 and CDR2 from the germline V gene are SNHLY and FYNNEI. The CDR3 DNA reads as TGTGCCAGTTCAAGGTCGGCGGGAGGGCCCTACAATGAGCAGTTCTTC. Translating it yields CASSRSAGGPYNEQFF.

This clone was recorded once. The genes are TRBV11-3 and TRBJ1-2; no clear D. Germline-derived CDR1 and CDR2 are SGHNT and YENEEA. The V and J ends lost 0 bases and 1 base respectively, with 9 bases between them. The CDR3 is 15 amino acids. CDR3 protein: CASSLDLEINYGYTF. The CDR3, as DNA: TGTGCCAGCAGCTTAGATCTAGAAATTAACTATGGCTACACCTTC.

The chain couples TRBV23-1 to TRBJ2-5; tentative D call: TRBD2 (5 bases). The J call may be wrong; the DNA end is better matched by TRBJ2-7. TRBV23-1 is an ORF, with its function uncertain. This CDR3 comprises 15 residues. The CDR3 DNA is TGCGCCAGCAGTCTGTGCGGGTGCCGCTCCTACGAGCAGTACTTC. This encodes CASSLCGCRSYEQYF.

CDR3 sequence reads: CASSQGQGGLTEAFF. The CDR3, as DNA: TGTGCCAGCAGCCAGGGACAGGGAGGCCTCACTGAAGCTTTCTTT. The rearrangement uses TRBV5-6 and TRBJ1-1; the match to TRBD1 covers 9 bases. CDR3 length equals 15 residues. The V and J ends lost 4 bases and 4 bases, in that order; junction bases with no gene match: 8. CDR1 SGHDT and CDR2 YYEEEE come from the germline V gene.

This chain uses TRBV23-1 with TRBJ2-7; no clear D. TRBV23-1 is placed among ORFs of uncertain function. CDR3 size: 14 residues. V dropped 5 bases and J dropped 6 bases, with 17 bases sitting between them. The CDR3, as DNA: TGCGCCAGCAGTTTAAAAGGCGGTACCAGCGAGCAGTACTTC. It translates to CASSLKGGTSEQYF.

The chain joins TRBV19 to TRBJ2-2, with D tentatively TRBD1 (6 bases). Germline V gives CDR1 LNHDA, CDR2 SQIVND (reference sequence). Trimming left V 5 bases short and J 6 bases short, with 16 bases between. The CDR3 loop spans 15 amino acids. The CDR3 nucleotides are TGTGCCAGTAGTTCCAATCCGCCAGGGGCCGGGGAGCTGTTTTTT. It is translated as CASSSNPPGAGELFF. Supplemented by reference TRBV19 and TRBJ2-2, the full variable domain reads DGGITQSPKYLFRKEGQNVTLSCEQNLNHDAMYWYRQDPGQGLRLIYYSQIVNDFQKGDIAEGYSVSREKKESFPLTVTSAQKNPTAFYLCASSSNPPGAGELFFGEGSRLTVL.

J is TRBJ1-5 and V is TRBV5-8; D possibly corresponds to TRBD1 (5 bases). The germline CDR1 and CDR2 sequences are SGHTS and YDEGEE. V was cut by 6 bases and J by 0 bases, with 16 bases left in between. CDR3 size: 16 residues. The CDR3 is CASKKIGDDSNQPQHF. CDR3 DNA sequence: TGTGCCAGCAAAAAAATCGGGGACGATAGCAATCAGCCCCAGCATTTT.

The V gene is TRBV7-2, the J gene TRBJ2-7; 10 bases line up with TRBD1. The CDR3 runs 14 residues. The germline V gene has CDR1 SGHTA and CDR2 FQGNSA. The trim removed 4 bases at V and 6 bases at J, leaving 6 bases unmatched. CDR3 sequence: CASSSGQGFSEQYF. CDR3 coding DNA: TGTGCCAGCAGCTCGGGACAGGGGTTCAGCGAGCAGTACTTC.

V gene TRBV19 combines with J gene TRBJ2-7; 15 positions match TRBD2. Looked up from germline, CDR1 is LNHDA and CDR2 is SQIVND (reference sequence). The trim removed 6 bases at V and 4 bases at J, leaving 4 bases unmatched. The CDR3 covers 15 residues. The CDR3 DNA is TGTGCCAGTAGAAGGGGACTAGCGGGAGGTTACGAGCAGTACTTC. This codes for CASRRGLAGGYEQYF.

The chain carries TRBV7-8 and TRBJ2-1; unclear D gene. The V and J ends lost 2 bases and 2 bases respectively, with 13 bases between them. Per the germline V gene, CDR1 is SGHVS and CDR2 is FQNEAQ. The CDR3 spans 16 residues. The CDR3 DNA follows: TGTGCCAGCAGCTTACAGGAAGCGTCAACCTACAATGAGCAGTTCTTC. Translation: CASSLQEASTYNEQFF.

V gene TRBV30 combines with J gene TRBJ1-3; the D is unclear. This CDR3 is 15 amino acids long. Trimming took 5 bases from V and 0 from J, leaving 14 bases between them. Germline CDR1 and CDR2: GTSNPN and SVGIG (reference sequence). The CDR3 protein is CAWSLFSASGNTIYF. Written as DNA, the CDR3 is TGTGCCTGGTCGCTGTTTTCAGCCTCTGGAAACACCATATATTTT. The complete variable domain, with remaining parts taken from reference TRBV30 and TRBJ1-3, reads SQTIHQWPATLVQPVGSPLSLECTVEGTSNPNLYWYRQAAGRGLQLLFYSVGIGQISSEVPQNLSASRPQDRQFILSSKKLLLSDSGFYLCAWSLFSASGNTIYFGEGSWLTVV.

The J gene is TRBJ1-1, the V gene TRBV6-6, with 8 bases identical to TRBD1. The CDR3 consists of 14 residues. Germline V gene sequence: CDR1 MNHNY, CDR2 SVGAGI (reference sequence). V gave up 6 bases and J gave up 1 base; unmatched junction bases: 4. The CDR3 protein is CASRRGQGNTEAFF. In DNA form, the CDR3 reads TGTGCCAGCAGAAGAGGACAGGGGAACACTGAAGCTTTCTTT.

This chain connects TRBV18 to TRBJ2-3, with D tentatively TRBD2 (6 bases). V lost 6 bases, J lost 1 base, and 11 bases lay in between. In germline, CDR1 is KGHSH, CDR2 LQKENI. The CDR3 sequence is 14 residues long. In DNA, the CDR3 is TGTGCCAGCTCCGCGCCGGGGGGCACAGATACGCAGTATTTT. It is translated as CASSAPGGTDTQYF.

The rearrangement links TRBV10-3 to TRBJ2-1; TRBD1 aligns across 9 bases. Germline-derived CDR1 and CDR2 are ENHRY and SYGVKD. There are 15 residues in the CDR3. The junction had 10 bases not matched to a gene; V was cut back by 7 bases and J by 6 bases. For the CDR3, the DNA is TGTGCCATCAACCCCGGGACAGGGTGGGTCAATGAGCAGTTCTTC. This encodes CAINPGTGWVNEQFF.

The chain is built from TRBV5-1 and TRBJ2-1; no definite D call. V shed 0 bases and J shed 8 bases, with 6 bases lying between them. The CDR3 consists of 12 residues. Germline V gene lookup returns CDR1 SGHRS and CDR2 YFSETQ. This CDR3 is CASSLGHHEQFF. CDR3 bases: TGCGCCAGCAGCTTGGGTCACCATGAGCAGTTCTTC. The variable domain in full, with the rest retrieved from reference TRBV5-1 and TRBJ2-1, is KAGVTQTPRYLIKTRGQQVTLSCSPISGHRSVSWYQQTPGQGLQFLFEYFSETQRNKGNFPGRFSGRQFSNSRSEMNVSTLELGDSALYLCASSLGHHEQFFGPGTRLTVL.

This clone was observed once. The chain uses TRBV5-4 and TRBJ2-7, with TRBD2 matching 10 bases. CDR1 and CDR2 (germline): SGHNT, YYREEE (reference sequence). There are 14 residues in the CDR3. V shed 2 bases and J 3 bases; nucleotides not matched to a gene: 2. DNA of the CDR3: TGTGCCAGCAGCTTTGCTAGCGGGAGCTACGAGCAGTACTTC. This sequence encodes CASSFASGSYEQYF.

This chain uses TRBV5-8 with TRBJ2-3, with 9 bases fitting TRBD2. The length of the CDR3 is 16 residues. V was pared by 0 bases and J by 3 bases, with 5 bases of the junction left unmatched. Germline lookup yields CDR1 SGHTS and CDR2 YDEGEE. CDR3 sequence reads: CASSLGLAATTDTQYF. The CDR3 region has the DNA TGTGCCAGCAGCTTGGGACTAGCGGCCACAACAGATACGCAGTATTTT.

This sequence joins TRBV7-2 and TRBJ2-7; the match to TRBD2 covers 7 bases. The CDR3 has 14 residues. The germline CDR1 and CDR2 sequences are SGHTA and FQGNSA. With 5 bases clipped from V and 4 bases from J, the junction kept 8 bases outside the gene matches. CDR3 loop: CASSNTGGFYEQYF. CDR3 sequence (DNA): TGTGCCAGCAGCAACACCGGGGGGTTTTACGAGCAGTACTTC.

This clone was detected once. The chain couples TRBV7-3 to TRBJ2-3, with D perhaps TRBD1 (6 bases). In germline, CDR1 is SGHTA, CDR2 FQGTGA. This CDR3 region has 17 residues. V was cut by 6 bases and J by 0 bases, with 19 bases left in between. CDR3 region: CASSQGFGRGSTDTQYF. CDR3 coding DNA: TGTGCCAGCAGTCAAGGGTTCGGCAGGGGTAGCACAGATACGCAGTATTTT.

The V and J genes are TRBV10-2 and TRBJ2-3; TRBD2 aligns across 7 bases. The CDR3 has 13 residues. V shed 2 bases, J shed 8 bases, and the junction held 4 bases outside the gene matches. The germline gives CDR1 WSHSY, CDR2 SAAADI. CDR3 coding DNA: TGCGCCAGCAGTGAGGGCGGGGGACTTACGCAGTATTTT. It specifies CASSEGGGLTQYF.